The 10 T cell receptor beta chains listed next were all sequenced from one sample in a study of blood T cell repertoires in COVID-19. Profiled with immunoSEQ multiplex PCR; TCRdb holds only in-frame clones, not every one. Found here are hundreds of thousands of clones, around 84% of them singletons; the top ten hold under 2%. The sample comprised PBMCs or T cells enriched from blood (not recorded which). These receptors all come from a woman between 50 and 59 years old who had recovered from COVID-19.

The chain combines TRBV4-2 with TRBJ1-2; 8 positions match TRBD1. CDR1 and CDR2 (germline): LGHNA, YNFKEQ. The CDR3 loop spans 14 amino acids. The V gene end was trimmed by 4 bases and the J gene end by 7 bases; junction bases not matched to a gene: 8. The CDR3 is CASSRSTGAFGYTF. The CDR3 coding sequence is TGTGCCAGCAGCCGATCGACAGGGGCTTTTGGCTACACCTTC.

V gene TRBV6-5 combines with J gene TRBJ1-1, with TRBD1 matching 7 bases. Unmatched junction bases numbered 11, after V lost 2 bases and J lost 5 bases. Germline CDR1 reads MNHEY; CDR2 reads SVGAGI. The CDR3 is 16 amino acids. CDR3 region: CASSYLAGGSWTEAFF. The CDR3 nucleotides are TGTGCCAGCAGTTACCTGGCAGGGGGTAGTTGGACTGAAGCTTTCTTT.

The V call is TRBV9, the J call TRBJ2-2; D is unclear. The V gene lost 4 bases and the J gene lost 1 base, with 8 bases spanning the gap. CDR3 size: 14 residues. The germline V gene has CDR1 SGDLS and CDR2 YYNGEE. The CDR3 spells CASSPLLNTGELFF. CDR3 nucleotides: TGTGCCAGCAGCCCCTTATTGAACACCGGGGAGCTGTTTTTT.

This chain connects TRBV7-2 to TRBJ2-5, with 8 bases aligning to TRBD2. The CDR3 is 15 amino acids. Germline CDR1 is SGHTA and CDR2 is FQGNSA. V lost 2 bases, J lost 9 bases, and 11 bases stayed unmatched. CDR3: CASSLIGTSSSPQYF. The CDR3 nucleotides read TGTGCCAGCAGCTTAATCGGGACTAGTTCATCTCCCCAGTACTTC.

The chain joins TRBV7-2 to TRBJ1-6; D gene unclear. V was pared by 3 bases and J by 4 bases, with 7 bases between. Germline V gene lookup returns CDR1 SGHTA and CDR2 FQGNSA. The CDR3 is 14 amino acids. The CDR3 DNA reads TGTGCCAGCAGCTTGGCCCCTTATAATTCACCCCTCCACTTT. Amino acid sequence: CASSLAPYNSPLHF.

This CDR3 is CASSDRTGATEAFF. CDR3 bases: TGTGCCAGCAGTGATCGGACAGGGGCCACTGAAGCTTTCTTT. The gene calls are TRBV25-1 and TRBJ1-1; 9 nucleotides align to TRBD1. In germline, CDR1 is MGHDK, CDR2 SYGVNS. J was trimmed by 4 bases and V by 3 bases; bases with no gene match: 3. The CDR3 has 14 amino acids. Supplemented by reference TRBV25-1 and TRBJ1-1, the full variable domain reads EADIYQTPRYLVIGTGKKITLECSQTMGHDKMYWYQQDPGMELHLIHYSYGVNSTEKGDLSSESTVSRIRTEHFPLTLESARPSHTSQYLCASSDRTGATEAFFGQGTRLTVV.

The CDR3 sequence is CASRNLADTRDEQFF. CDR3 in DNA: TGTGCCAGCAGGAACCTAGCGGATACCAGGGATGAGCAGTTCTTC. The rearrangement joins TRBV28 to TRBJ2-1, with 7 bases fitting TRBD2. J was trimmed by 8 bases and V by 6 bases; bases with no gene match: 13. This CDR3 contains 15 residues. Germline CDR1 and CDR2: MDHEN and SYDVKM.

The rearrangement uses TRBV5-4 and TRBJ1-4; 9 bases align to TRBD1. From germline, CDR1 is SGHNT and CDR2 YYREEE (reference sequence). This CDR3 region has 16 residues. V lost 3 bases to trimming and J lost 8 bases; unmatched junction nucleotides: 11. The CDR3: CASSSTSGTGNEKLFF. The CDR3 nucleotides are TGTGCCAGCAGCTCCACCTCCGGGACAGGGAACGAAAAACTGTTTTTT.

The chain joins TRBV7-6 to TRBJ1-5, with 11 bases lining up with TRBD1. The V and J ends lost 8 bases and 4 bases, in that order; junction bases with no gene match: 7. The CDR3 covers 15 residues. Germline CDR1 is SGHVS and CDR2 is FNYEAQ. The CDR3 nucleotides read TGTGCCAGCTCATTGGGGACAGGGGGGAATCAGCCCCAGCATTTT. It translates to CASSLGTGGNQPQHF.

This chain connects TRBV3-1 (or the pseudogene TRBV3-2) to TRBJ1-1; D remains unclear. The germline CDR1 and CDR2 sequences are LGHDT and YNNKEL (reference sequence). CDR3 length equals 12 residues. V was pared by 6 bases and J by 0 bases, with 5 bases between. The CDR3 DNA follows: TGTGCCAGCAGACACATGAACACTGAAGCTTTCTTT. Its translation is CASRHMNTEAFF.